The next 18 T cell receptor beta chains were all read from a single sample in a study of T cells in Graves' hyperthyroidism and ophthalmopathy. The CDR3 regions of TCR beta were amplified from RNA transcripts. First-round RT-PCR of the TCR CDR3 relied on the HTBI primer set. TCRdb ran MiXCR on the multiplex PCR reads and lists one entry per CDR3 protein. The repertoire holds approximately 620,000 distinct CDR3 sequences, with approximately 13% as singletons. Material: blood. The origin of the receptors is a woman aged 25 to 39 with Graves' hyperthyroidism that later progressed to Graves' ophthalmopathy.

This clonotype showed up just a few times. This chain links TRBV24-1 with TRBJ1-1; 7 bases are shared with TRBD1. This CDR3 has 15 amino acids. After removal of 4 bases from V and 8 bases from J, the junction contained 12 bases not matched to a gene. Looked up from germline, CDR1 is KGHDR and CDR2 is SFDVKD. The CDR3 DNA reads as TGTGCCACCAGTGACCCTAGACAGGGCCCATCCGAAGCTTTCTTT. Translation gives CATSDPRQGPSEAFF.

This clonotype was detected only once. A read error may produce the germline difference seen at one junction end. The V call is TRBV5-1, the J call TRBJ1-1; tentatively, D is TRBD1 (5 bases). Germline CDR1 is SGHRS and CDR2 is YFSETQ. This CDR3 has 16 residues. CDR3 coding DNA: TGCGCCAGCAGCCCTCACCCCGGGACCGGGCACACTGAAGCTTGCTTT. It translates to CASSPHPGTGHTEACF.

This clonotype came up many times. This chain's CDR3 is CASGGDTGELFF. CDR3 nucleotides: TGTGCCAGCGGCGGAGACACCGGGGAGCTGTTTTTT. The chain recombines TRBV27 with TRBJ2-2; no clear D. Deletions cut 8 bases from V and 3 bases from J, with 7 bases between. CDR1 and CDR2 from the germline V gene are MNHEY and SMNVEV (reference sequence). There are 12 residues in the CDR3.

This chain links TRBV4-2 with TRBJ2-3; D unresolved. The V and J ends lost 0 bases and 6 bases respectively, with 16 bases between them. Germline V lookup: CDR1 LGHNA, CDR2 YNFKEQ. The CDR3 has 16 residues. The CDR3 loop reads CASSQDLPPGSDTQYF. In DNA form, the CDR3 reads TGTGCCAGCAGCCAAGATTTACCCCCCGGTTCGGATACGCAGTATTTT.

With regard to this clonotype: A much larger clone lies one base from this, so it may be a read error. The chain employs TRBV12-5 and TRBJ2-7; the D gene is possibly TRBD2 (5 bases). This CDR3 region has 14 residues. The V gene lost 7 bases and the J gene lost 2 bases, with 15 bases spanning the gap. Germline CDR1 and CDR2: LGHNT and FRNRAP. The CDR3 bases are TGTGCTAGTGCCCCAGACGGGATTGCCTACGAGCAGTACTTC. This sequence encodes CASAPDGIAYEQYF.

Many counts were recorded for this clonotype. This rearrangement joins TRBV12-3 or TRBV12-4 to TRBJ1-5, with D perhaps matching TRBD1 (5 bases). V was pared by 3 bases and J by 3 bases, with 9 bases between. The CDR3 extends over 14 amino acids. The CDR3 sequence is CASSLEGHNQPQHF. CDR3 DNA: TGTGCCAGCAGTTTGGAGGGGCACAATCAGCCCCAGCATTTT.

This rearrangement joins TRBV3-1 to TRBJ2-7, with D tentatively TRBD2 (6 bases). The CDR3 consists of 14 residues. V lost 2 bases, J lost 2 bases, and 10 bases lay in between. Germline V CDR1 and CDR2: LGHDT, YNNKEL (reference sequence). The CDR3 DNA is TGTGCCAGCAGCCAACCCGGGGAGGCCTACGAGCAGTACTTC. It is translated as CASSQPGEAYEQYF.

This clonotype was seen ten or more times. The chain carries TRBV6-1 and TRBJ1-1; D gene uncertain. The germline CDR1 and CDR2 sequences are MNHNS and SASEGT. Trimming shortened V by 5 bases and J by 1 base, and 11 bases separated the two germline ends. This CDR3 comprises 14 residues. This CDR3 reads CASSPSVANTEAFF. Here the CDR3 DNA reads TGTGCCAGCAGTCCCTCCGTGGCGAACACTGAAGCTTTCTTT.

This clonotype was observed many times. This chain uses TRBV7-2 with TRBJ2-7, with D unclear. The germline gives CDR1 SGHTA, CDR2 FQGNSA. V lost 2 bases and J lost 4, with 12 bases in between. The CDR3 spans 14 residues. The CDR3 nucleotides read TGTGCCAGCAGCTTATTTTCCGAACCATACGAGCAGTACTTC. Translation: CASSLFSEPYEQYF.

In its sample, this clonotype was seen many times. The V call is TRBV5-1, the J call TRBJ1-2; 8 positions agree with TRBD1. Germline V gene data show CDR1 as SGHRS and CDR2 as YFSETQ. The CDR3 totals 14 residues. Trimming removed 5 bases from V and 4 bases from J; junction bases left unmatched: 7. CDR3 sequence: CASSRGQGGYGYTF. Written as DNA, the CDR3 is TGCGCCAGCAGTCGTGGACAGGGCGGCTATGGCTACACCTTC.

This clonotype was observed many times. The chain employs TRBV5-1 and TRBJ2-2; D is unresolved. The CDR3 consists of 17 residues. Germline V gene sequence: CDR1 SGHRS, CDR2 YFSETQ. The ends were cut back, 3 bases at V and 0 bases at J, with 15 bases in the middle. The CDR3 loop reads CASSSPHSGTNTGELFF. In DNA form, the CDR3 reads TGCGCCAGCAGCTCCCCCCATAGTGGGACGAACACCGGGGAGCTGTTTTTT.

This clonotype was seen ten or more times. The V call is TRBV5-1, the J call TRBJ2-7, with D perhaps given as TRBD1 or TRBD2 (7 bases each). Germline lookup yields CDR1 SGHRS and CDR2 YFSETQ. The V gene lost 0 bases and the J gene lost 5 bases, with 12 bases spanning the gap. CDR3 size: 14 residues. Here the CDR3 reads CASSLGQGGNEQYF. The CDR3 DNA sequence: TGCGCCAGCAGCTTGGGGCAGGGGGGGAACGAGCAGTACTTC.

This clonotype has a count of ten or more. The J gene is TRBJ1-5, the V gene TRBV28; D is unclear. This CDR3 has 15 residues. The ends were cut back, 2 bases at V and 0 bases at J, with 8 bases in the middle. Germline lookup yields CDR1 MDHEN and CDR2 SYDVKM. CDR3: CASSLELYSNQPQHF. CDR3 in DNA: TGTGCCAGCAGTTTAGAATTATATAGCAATCAGCCCCAGCATTTT.

This clonotype was counted many times. Germline is not matched at one junction end, which may reflect a read error. The rearrangement links TRBV20-1 to TRBJ2-7; TRBD2 agrees at 10 bases. The CDR3 runs 12 residues. The germline V gene has CDR1 DFQATT and CDR2 SNEGSKA (reference sequence). The CDR3 DNA reads TGTTCCCTAGCGGGAGAGTTCTACGAGCAGTACTTC. Translating gives CSLAGEFYEQYF.

This clonotype was seen at least ten times. The V call is TRBV11-2, the J call TRBJ1-1; unclear D gene. CDR1 and CDR2 (germline): SGHAT, FQNNGV. Trimming removed 5 bases from V and 0 bases from J, with 13 bases in between. This CDR3 contains 15 residues. The DNA for the CDR3 is TGTGCCAGCAGCCGCGCATTTAGATTGAACACTGAAGCTTTCTTT. This codes for CASSRAFRLNTEAFF.

This clonotype has at least ten counts. The gene calls are TRBV20-1 and TRBJ2-3; D remains unclear. The CDR3 is 14 amino acids. In germline, CDR1 is DFQATT, CDR2 SNEGSKA (reference sequence). V dropped 8 bases and J dropped 0 bases, with 15 bases sitting between them. CDR3: CSPRAKISTDTQYF. CDR3 DNA: TGCAGTCCTCGGGCCAAGATTAGCACAGATACGCAGTATTTT.

Ten or more counts support this clonotype. The CDR3 reads CASSPVGVYEQYF. CDR3 nucleotides: TGTGCCAGCAGTCCGGTAGGGGTCTACGAGCAGTACTTC. V gene TRBV2 combines with J gene TRBJ2-7, with TRBD1 as a possible D gene (5 bases). The germline gives CDR1 SNHLY, CDR2 FYNNEI. Trimming removed 5 bases at V and 3 bases at J, with 11 bases between. This CDR3 spans 13 amino acids.

There are many counts of this clonotype. CDR3 loop: CSARRQSSGANVLTF. CDR3 nucleotides: TGCAGTGCTAGGCGACAGTCGAGCGGGGCCAACGTCCTGACTTTC. The chain joins TRBV20-1 to TRBJ2-6, with D possibly being TRBD1 (5 bases). CDR3 length: 15 amino acids. From germline, CDR1 is DFQATT and CDR2 SNEGSKA (reference sequence). V was shortened by 3 bases and J by 4 bases, with 13 bases between the two germline ends.